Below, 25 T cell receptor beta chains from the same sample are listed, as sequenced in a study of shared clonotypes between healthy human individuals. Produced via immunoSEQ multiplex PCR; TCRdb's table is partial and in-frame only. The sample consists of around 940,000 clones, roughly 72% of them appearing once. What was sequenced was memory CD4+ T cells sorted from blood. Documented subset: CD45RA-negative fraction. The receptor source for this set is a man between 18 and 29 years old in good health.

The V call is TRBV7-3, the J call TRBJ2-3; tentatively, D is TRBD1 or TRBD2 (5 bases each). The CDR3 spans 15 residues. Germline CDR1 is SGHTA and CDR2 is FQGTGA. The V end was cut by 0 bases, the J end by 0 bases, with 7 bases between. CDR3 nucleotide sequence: TGTGCCAGCAGCTTAACCAGGGACAGCACAGATACGCAGTATTTT. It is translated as CASSLTRDSTDTQYF.

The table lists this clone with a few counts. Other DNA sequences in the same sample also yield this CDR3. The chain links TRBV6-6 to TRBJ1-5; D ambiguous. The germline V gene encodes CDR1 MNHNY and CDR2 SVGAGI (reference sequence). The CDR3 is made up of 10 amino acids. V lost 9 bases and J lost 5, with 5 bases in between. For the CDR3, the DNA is TGTGCCAGTGGGGATCAGCCCCAGCATTTT. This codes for CASGDQPQHF.

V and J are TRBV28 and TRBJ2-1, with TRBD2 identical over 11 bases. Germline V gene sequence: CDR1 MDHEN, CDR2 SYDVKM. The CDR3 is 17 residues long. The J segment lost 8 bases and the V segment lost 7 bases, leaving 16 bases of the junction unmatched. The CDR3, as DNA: TGTGCCAGCACGTCTCTAGCGGGAGGCCCTCGGGGGGATGAGCAGTTCTTC. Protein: CASTSLAGGPRGDEQFF.

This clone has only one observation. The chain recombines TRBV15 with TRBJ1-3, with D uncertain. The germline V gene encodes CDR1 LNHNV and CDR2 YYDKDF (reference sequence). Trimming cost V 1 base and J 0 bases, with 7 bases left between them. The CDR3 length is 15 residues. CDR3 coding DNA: TGTGCCACCAGCAGAGTGGGGAGCTCTGGAAACACCATATATTTT. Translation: CATSRVGSSGNTIYF.

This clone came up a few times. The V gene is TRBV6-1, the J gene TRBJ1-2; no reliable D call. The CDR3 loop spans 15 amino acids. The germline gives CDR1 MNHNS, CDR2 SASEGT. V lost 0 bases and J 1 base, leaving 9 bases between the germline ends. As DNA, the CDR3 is TGTGCCAGCAGTGAAGCGCTTCGGGTTAACTATGGCTACACCTTC. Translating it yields CASSEALRVNYGYTF.

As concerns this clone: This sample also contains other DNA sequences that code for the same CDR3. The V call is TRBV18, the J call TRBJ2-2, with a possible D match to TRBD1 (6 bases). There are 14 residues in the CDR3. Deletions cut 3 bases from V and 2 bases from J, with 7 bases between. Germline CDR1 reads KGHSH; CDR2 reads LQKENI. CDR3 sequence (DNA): TGTGCCAGCTCACCGGACAGAAACACCGGGGAGCTGTTTTTT. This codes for CASSPDRNTGELFF.

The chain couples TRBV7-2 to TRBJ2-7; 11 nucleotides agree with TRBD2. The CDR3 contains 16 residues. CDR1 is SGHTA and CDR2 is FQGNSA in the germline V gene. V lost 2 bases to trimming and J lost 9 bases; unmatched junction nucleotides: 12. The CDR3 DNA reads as TGTGCCAGCAGCTTACTAGCGGGAGGCCCCTCTGGTAGGCAGTACTTC. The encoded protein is CASSLLAGGPSGRQYF.

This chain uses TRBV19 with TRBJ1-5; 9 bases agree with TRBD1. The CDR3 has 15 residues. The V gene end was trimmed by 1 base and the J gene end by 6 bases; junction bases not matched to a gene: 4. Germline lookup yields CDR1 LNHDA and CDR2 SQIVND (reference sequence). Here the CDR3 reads CASSIAGTGRQPQHF. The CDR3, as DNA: TGTGCCAGTAGTATAGCGGGGACAGGGCGTCAGCCCCAGCATTTT. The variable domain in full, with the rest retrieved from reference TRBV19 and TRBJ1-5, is DGGITQSPKYLFRKEGQNVTLSCEQNLNHDAMYWYRQDPGQGLRLIYYSQIVNDFQKGDIAEGYSVSREKKESFPLTVTSAQKNPTAFYLCASSIAGTGRQPQHFGDGTRLSIL.

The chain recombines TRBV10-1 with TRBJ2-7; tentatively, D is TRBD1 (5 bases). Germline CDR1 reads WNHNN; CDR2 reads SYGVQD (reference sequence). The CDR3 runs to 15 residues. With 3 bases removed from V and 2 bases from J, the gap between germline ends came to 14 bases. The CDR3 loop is CASSDHRLAPYEQYF. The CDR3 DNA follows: TGCGCCAGCAGTGATCACAGGTTAGCACCCTACGAGCAGTACTTC.

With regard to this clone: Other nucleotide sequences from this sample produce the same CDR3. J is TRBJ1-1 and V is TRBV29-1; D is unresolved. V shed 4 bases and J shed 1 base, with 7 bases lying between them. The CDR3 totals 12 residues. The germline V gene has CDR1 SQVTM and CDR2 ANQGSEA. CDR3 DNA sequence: TGCAGCGTTGGGGGTTCGAACACTGAAGCTTTCTTT. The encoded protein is CSVGGSNTEAFF.

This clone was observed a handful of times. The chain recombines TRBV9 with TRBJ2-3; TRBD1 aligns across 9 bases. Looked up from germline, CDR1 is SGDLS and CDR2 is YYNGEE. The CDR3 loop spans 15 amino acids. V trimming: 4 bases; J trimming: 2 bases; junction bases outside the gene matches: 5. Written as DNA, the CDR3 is TGTGCCAGCAGCCTAGGGACAGGGACCACAGATACGCAGTATTTT. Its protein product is CASSLGTGTTDTQYF.

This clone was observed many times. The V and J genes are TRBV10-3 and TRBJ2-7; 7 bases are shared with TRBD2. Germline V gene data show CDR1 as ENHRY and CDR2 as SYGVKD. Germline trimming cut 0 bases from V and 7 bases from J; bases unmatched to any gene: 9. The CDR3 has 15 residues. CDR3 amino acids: CAISESGGQVKEQYF. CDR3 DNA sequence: TGTGCCATCAGTGAGTCGGGAGGGCAAGTTAAGGAGCAGTACTTC.

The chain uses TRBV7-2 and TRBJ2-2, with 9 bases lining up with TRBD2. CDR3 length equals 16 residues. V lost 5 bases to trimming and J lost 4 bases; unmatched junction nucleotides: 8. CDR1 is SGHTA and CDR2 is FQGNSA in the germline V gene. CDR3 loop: CASSPQLAGSTGELFF. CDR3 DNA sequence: TGTGCCAGCAGCCCGCAACTAGCGGGTTCCACCGGGGAGCTGTTTTTT. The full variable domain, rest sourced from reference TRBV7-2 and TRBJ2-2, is GAGVSQSPSNKVTEKGKDVELRCDPISGHTALYWYRQSLGQGLEFLIYFQGNSAPDKSGLPSDRFSAERTGGSVSTLTIQRTQQEDSAVYLCASSPQLAGSTGELFFGEGSRLTVL.

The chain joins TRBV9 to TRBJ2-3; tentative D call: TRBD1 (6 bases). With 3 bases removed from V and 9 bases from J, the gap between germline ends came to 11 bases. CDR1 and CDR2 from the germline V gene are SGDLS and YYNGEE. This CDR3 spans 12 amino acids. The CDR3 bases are TGTGCCAGCAGCGACAGGGAAAGGACGCAGTATTTT. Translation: CASSDRERTQYF.

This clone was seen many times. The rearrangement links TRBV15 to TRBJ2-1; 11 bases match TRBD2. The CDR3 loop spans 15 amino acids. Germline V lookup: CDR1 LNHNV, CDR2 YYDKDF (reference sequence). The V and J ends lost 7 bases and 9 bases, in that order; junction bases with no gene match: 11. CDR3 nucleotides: TGTGCCACCAATCGTCAGACTAGCGGGATTGGTGAGCAGTTCTTC. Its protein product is CATNRQTSGIGEQFF.

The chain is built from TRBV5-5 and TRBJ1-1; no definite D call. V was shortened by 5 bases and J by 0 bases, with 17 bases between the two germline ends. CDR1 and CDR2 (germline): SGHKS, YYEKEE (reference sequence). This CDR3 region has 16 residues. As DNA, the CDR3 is TGTGCCAGCAGTACTGGACCGCATGTTATGAACACTGAAGCTTTCTTT. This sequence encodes CASSTGPHVMNTEAFF.

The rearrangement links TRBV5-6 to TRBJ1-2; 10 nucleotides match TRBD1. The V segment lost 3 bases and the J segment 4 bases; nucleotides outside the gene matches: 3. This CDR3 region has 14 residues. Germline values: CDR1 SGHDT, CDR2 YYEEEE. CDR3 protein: CASSWDRGGYGYTF. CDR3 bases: TGTGCCAGCAGCTGGGACAGGGGTGGCTATGGCTACACCTTC. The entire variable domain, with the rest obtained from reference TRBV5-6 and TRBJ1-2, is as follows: DAGVTQSPTHLIKTRGQQVTLRCSPKSGHDTVSWYQQALGQGPQFIFQYYEEEERQRGNFPDRFSGHQFPNYSSELNVNALLLGDSALYLCASSWDRGGYGYTFGSGTRLTVV.

The CDR3: CASSLDIGLNYGYTF. The CDR3 bases are TGCGCCAGCAGCTTGGATATAGGGCTGAACTATGGCTACACCTTC. V and J are TRBV5-1 and TRBJ1-2; no clear D. CDR1 is SGHRS and CDR2 is YFSETQ in the germline V gene. The CDR3 covers 15 residues. Trimming cost V 0 bases and J 2 bases, with 11 bases left between them.

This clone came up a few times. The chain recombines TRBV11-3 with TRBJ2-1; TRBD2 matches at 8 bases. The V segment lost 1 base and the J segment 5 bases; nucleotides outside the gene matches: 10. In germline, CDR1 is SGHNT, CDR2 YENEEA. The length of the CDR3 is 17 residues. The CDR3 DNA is TGTGCCAGCAGCTTAGGCGTTAAAGCGGGAGCAGACAATGAGCAGTTCTTC. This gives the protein CASSLGVKAGADNEQFF.

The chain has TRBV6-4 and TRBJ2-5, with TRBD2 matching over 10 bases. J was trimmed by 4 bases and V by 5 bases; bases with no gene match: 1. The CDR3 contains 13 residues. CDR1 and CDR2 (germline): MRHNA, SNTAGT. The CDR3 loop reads CASSRLAGETQYF. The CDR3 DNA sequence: TGTGCCAGCAGTCGACTAGCGGGAGAGACCCAGTACTTC.

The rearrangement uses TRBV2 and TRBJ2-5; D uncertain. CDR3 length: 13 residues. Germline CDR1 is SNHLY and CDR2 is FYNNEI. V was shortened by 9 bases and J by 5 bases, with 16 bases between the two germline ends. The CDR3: CASNKWSTETQYF. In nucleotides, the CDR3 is TGTGCCAGTAATAAGTGGTCCACGGAGACCCAGTACTTC.

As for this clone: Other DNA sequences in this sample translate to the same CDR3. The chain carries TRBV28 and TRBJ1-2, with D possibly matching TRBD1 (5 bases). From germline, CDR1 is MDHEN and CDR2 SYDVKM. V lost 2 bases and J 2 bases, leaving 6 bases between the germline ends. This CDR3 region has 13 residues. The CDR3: CASSLRTNYGYTF. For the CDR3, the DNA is TGTGCCAGCAGTTTACGGACAAACTATGGCTACACCTTC.

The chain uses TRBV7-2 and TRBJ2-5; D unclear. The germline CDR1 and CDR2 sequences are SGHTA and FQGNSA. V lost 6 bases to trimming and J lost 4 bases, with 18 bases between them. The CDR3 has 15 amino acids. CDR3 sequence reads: CASRRFKGRVETQYF. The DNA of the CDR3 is TGTGCCAGCAGGAGATTTAAGGGTAGGGTAGAGACCCAGTACTTC.

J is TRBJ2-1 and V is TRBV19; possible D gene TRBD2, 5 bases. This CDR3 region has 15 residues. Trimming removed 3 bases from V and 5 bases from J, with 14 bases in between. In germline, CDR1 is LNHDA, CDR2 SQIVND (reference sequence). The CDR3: CASSIYGELNNEQFF. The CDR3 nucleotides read TGTGCCAGTAGTATCTACGGGGAATTAAACAATGAGCAGTTCTTC.

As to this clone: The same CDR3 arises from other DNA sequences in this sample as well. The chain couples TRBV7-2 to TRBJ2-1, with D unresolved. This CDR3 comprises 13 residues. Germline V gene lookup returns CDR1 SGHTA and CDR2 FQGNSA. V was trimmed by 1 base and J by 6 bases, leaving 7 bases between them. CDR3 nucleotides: TGTGCCAGCAGCTTAGAGCCTCGCAATGAGCAGTTCTTC. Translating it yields CASSLEPRNEQFF.